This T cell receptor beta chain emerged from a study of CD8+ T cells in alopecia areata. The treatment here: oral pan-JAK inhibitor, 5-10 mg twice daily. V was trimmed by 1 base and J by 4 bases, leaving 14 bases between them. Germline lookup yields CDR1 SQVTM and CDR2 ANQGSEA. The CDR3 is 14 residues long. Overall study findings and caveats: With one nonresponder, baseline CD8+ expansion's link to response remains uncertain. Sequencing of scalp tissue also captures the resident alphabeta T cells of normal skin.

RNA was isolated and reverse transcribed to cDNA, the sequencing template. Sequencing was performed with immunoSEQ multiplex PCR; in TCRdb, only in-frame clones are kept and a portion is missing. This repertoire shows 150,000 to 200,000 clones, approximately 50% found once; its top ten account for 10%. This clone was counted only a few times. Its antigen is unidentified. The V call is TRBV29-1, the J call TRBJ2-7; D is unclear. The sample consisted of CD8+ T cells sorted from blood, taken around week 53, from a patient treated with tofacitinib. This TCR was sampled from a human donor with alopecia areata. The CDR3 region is CSVEVDPGNYEQYF. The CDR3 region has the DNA TGCAGCGTTGAAGTTGATCCAGGAAATTACGAGCAGTACTTC.